A selection of T cell receptor beta chains follows, all from one sample in a study of T-cell reconstitution after alpha-beta-depleted transplantation in children. TCRdb re-analysed the PCR reads in MiXCR, keeping a single row per CDR3 protein. The data hold 490,000 or so distinct CDR3 sequences, with around 13% observed a single time. Source: PBMCs from the stem cell graft donor, taken from the stem cell graft. Receptor source: a human donor who donated a stem cell graft to a child with combined immunodeficiency. CDR3s include the opening cysteine and the closing phenylalanine or tryptophan. D genes are given only for firm matches. The size of a clone is reported for some rows only, either as once, few or many, or as a class for expanded clones.

v_gene: TRBV6-1; j_gene: TRBJ1-1; d_gene: TRBD1; abundance: -; CDR3nt: TGTGCCAGTGGACAGGGCGCTACGGGAGGAACTGAAGCTTTCTTT; CDR3aa: CASGQGATGGTEAFF
v_gene: TRBV19; j_gene: TRBJ2-1; d_gene: -; abundance: -; CDR3nt: TGTGCCAGTAGTATAGGGAGCTCCTACAATGAGCAGTTCTTC; CDR3aa: CASSIGSSYNEQFF
v_gene: TRBV6-5; j_gene: TRBJ2-3; d_gene: TRBD2; abundance: many; CDR3nt: TGTGCCAGCAGTTCCCGGACTAGCGGGAGAGATACGCAGTATTTT; CDR3aa: CASSSRTSGRDTQYF
v_gene: TRBV18; j_gene: TRBJ2-1; d_gene: -; abundance: -; CDR3nt: TGTGCCAGCTCAACCCTAGGATACAATGAGCAGTTCTTC; CDR3aa: CASSTLGYNEQFF
v_gene: TRBV29-1; j_gene: TRBJ1-1; d_gene: TRBD1; abundance: few; CDR3nt: TGCAGCGTTGAGGTATTACAGGGGAGCACTGAAGCTTTCTTT; CDR3aa: CSVEVLQGSTEAFF
v_gene: TRBV28; j_gene: TRBJ2-3; d_gene: -; abundance: few; CDR3nt: TGTGCCAGCAGTTTAGGGAATAAGGCTACGCAGTATTTT; CDR3aa: CASSLGNKATQYF
v_gene: TRBV20-1; j_gene: TRBJ2-5; d_gene: -; abundance: -; CDR3nt: TGCAGTGCTAGAGCAGGATTCGAGGCAGAGACCCAGTACTTC; CDR3aa: CSARAGFEAETQYF
v_gene: TRBV10-3; j_gene: TRBJ2-5; d_gene: -; abundance: many; CDR3nt: TGTGCCATCAGTGAAGGGGAGACCCAGTACTTC; CDR3aa: CAISEGETQYF
v_gene: TRBV7-9; j_gene: TRBJ2-7; d_gene: TRBD2; abundance: many; CDR3nt: TGTGCCAGCAGCTTAGGGGGACTAGCCTACGAGCAGTACTTC; CDR3aa: CASSLGGLAYEQYF
v_gene: TRBV12-3/TRBV12-4; j_gene: TRBJ2-3; d_gene: -; abundance: few; CDR3nt: TGTGCCAGCAGCGGGACGTCCACGGATACGCAGTATTTT; CDR3aa: CASSGTSTDTQYF
v_gene: TRBV20-1; j_gene: TRBJ2-1; d_gene: -; abundance: few; CDR3nt: TGCAGTGCTAGAGATATTAATTTTGGAGGGCATGAGCAGTTCTTC; CDR3aa: CSARDINFGGHEQFF
v_gene: TRBV12-3/TRBV12-4; j_gene: TRBJ1-5; d_gene: TRBD1; abundance: few; CDR3nt: TGTGCCAGCAGTTTTTCAGGGGGCCGGGGCAATCAGCCCCAGCATTTT; CDR3aa: CASSFSGGRGNQPQHF
v_gene: TRBV6-1; j_gene: TRBJ2-1; d_gene: -; abundance: few; CDR3nt: TGTGCCAGCAGATCCCTAACGAGAGGGGCCGATGAGCAGTTCTTC; CDR3aa: CASRSLTRGADEQFF
v_gene: TRBV20-1; j_gene: TRBJ2-7; d_gene: -; abundance: many; CDR3nt: TGCAGTGCTAGATCTGACTCCTACGAGCAGTACTTC; CDR3aa: CSARSDSYEQYF
v_gene: TRBV5-1; j_gene: TRBJ2-4; d_gene: -; abundance: -; CDR3nt: TGCGCCAGCAGCCTCCCCCAGCTAGCCAAAAACATTCAGTACTTC; CDR3aa: CASSLPQLAKNIQYF
v_gene: TRBV12-3/TRBV12-4; j_gene: TRBJ2-7; d_gene: TRBD2; abundance: many; CDR3nt: TGTGCCAGCAGGGGACTAGTTCCCTACGAGCAGTACTTC; CDR3aa: CASRGLVPYEQYF
v_gene: TRBV27; j_gene: TRBJ2-7; d_gene: -; abundance: -; CDR3nt: TGTGCCAGCAGTTTATCACGCGGAAACGAGCAGTACTTC; CDR3aa: CASSLSRGNEQYF
v_gene: TRBV7-5; j_gene: TRBJ1-1; d_gene: -; abundance: -; CDR3nt: -; CDR3aa: CISVSEASLQIVETEAFF
v_gene: TRBV6-5; j_gene: TRBJ1-5; d_gene: -; abundance: -; CDR3nt: TGTGCCAGCAGTTACTCGAGAGGTGATCAGCCCCAGCATTTT; CDR3aa: CASSYSRGDQPQHF
v_gene: TRBV20-1; j_gene: TRBJ2-1; d_gene: -; abundance: -; CDR3nt: TGCAGTGCTAGAGAACTAGCAGTTGAGCAGTTCTTC; CDR3aa: CSARELAVEQFF